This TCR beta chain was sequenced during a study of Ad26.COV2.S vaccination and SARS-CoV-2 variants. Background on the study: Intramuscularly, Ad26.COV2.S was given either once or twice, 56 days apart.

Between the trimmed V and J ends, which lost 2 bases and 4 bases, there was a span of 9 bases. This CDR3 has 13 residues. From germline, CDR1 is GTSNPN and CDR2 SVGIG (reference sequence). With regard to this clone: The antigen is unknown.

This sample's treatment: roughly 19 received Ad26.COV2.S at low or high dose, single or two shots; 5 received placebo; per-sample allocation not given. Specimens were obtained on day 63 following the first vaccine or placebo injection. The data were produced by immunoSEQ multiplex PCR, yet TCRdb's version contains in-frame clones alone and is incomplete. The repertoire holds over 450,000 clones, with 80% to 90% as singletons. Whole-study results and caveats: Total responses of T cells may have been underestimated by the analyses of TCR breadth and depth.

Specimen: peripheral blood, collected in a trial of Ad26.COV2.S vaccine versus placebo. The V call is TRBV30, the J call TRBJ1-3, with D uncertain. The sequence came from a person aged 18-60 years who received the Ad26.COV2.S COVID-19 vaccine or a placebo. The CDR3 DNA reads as TGTGCCTGGAGTCTCTTTTTGGGAAACACCATATATTTT. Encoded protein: CAWSLFLGNTIYF. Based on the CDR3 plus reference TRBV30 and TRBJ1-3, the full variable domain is SQTIHQWPATLVQPVGSPLSLECTVEGTSNPNLYWYRQAAGRGLQLLFYSVGIGQISSEVPQNLSASRPQDRQFILSSKKLLLSDSGFYLCAWSLFLGNTIYFGEGSWLTVV.